This T cell receptor (beta chain) was profiled in a study of blood T cells in healthy people across ages. V lost 4 bases and J 2 bases, leaving 9 bases between the germline ends. Germline assignment: CDR1 SGHRS and CDR2 YFSETQ. The CDR3 runs 13 residues. This clonotype has just a few counts. Next came a second PCR, run for about 6 to 11 cycles, which used a sample-barcoded 5' primer along with a J-beta primer mix. TCRdb re-derived calls from the 5' RACE reads in MiXCR, one entry per CDR3 protein. The sample consists of 700,000 to 850,000 distinct CDR3 sequences, under 40% of them appearing once. This clonotype was sampled from a man aged 18 to 30 in good health. Sequenced material: blood. This chain connects TRBV5-1 to TRBJ1-1; D gene ambiguous. CDR3 sequence: CASSHWTNTEAFF. The CDR3 region has the DNA TGCGCCAGCAGCCACTGGACTAACACTGAAGCTTTCTTT.